The clone carrying this TCR beta chain came up a few times. Its target is not known. The data are from a study of cytomegalovirus exposure and HLA in healthy donors. The study, taken as a whole, reports: Later analysis reportedly placed an Asian-associated ancestry cluster below the approximately 730-donor mean in N-insertions. When analyzed later, a missense DCLRE1C variant was found to be linked to TCR beta V- and J-gene trimming. Per published reports, the classifier diagnosed cytomegalovirus status with high specificity and sensitivity.

CDR3 length: 15 amino acids. Germline values: CDR1 SGHTA, CDR2 FQGNSA. Trimming pared 5 bases from V and 6 bases from J, leaving 17 bases between. The PCR contained 60 Vbeta and 13 Jbeta primers. As handled by the study authors: In a later analysis, around 10 million of around 75 million unique beta chains occurred in at least two donors. Assay used: immunoSEQ multiplex PCR; TCRdb lists only in-frame clones, some missing. V, J and clone size derive from that table, while D and trimming were established from the DNA sequence. The sample contains around 200,000 clones, around 85% of which appear only once.

The sequenced material came from PBMCs. This chain links TRBV7-2 with TRBJ2-1; possible D gene TRBD1, 6 bases. The origin of this receptor is a man between 45 and 60 years old in good health and CMV-seronegative. CDR3 in amino acids: CASSLNAGTTNEQFF. The CDR3 bases are TGTGCCAGCAGCCTAAACGCCGGGACAACCAATGAGCAGTTCTTC.